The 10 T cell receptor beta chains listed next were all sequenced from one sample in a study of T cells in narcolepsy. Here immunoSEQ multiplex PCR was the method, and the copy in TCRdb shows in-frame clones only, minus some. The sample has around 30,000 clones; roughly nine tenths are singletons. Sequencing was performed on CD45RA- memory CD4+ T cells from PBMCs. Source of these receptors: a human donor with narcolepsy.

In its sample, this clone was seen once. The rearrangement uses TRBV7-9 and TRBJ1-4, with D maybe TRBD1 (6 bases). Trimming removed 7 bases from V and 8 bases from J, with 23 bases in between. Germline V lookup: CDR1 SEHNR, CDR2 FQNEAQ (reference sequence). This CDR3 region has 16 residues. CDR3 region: CASNAFGGGVGEKLFF. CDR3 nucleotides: TGTGCCAGCAATGCATTCGGAGGGGGAGTGGGCGAAAAACTGTTTTTT.

Written as DNA, the CDR3 is TGTGCCAGCAGTTACTCGTCGGACTATGGCTACACCTTC. As protein: CASSYSSDYGYTF. V usage is TRBV6-6 and J usage is TRBJ1-2, with no clear D. The V gene lost 0 bases and the J gene lost 3 bases, with 5 bases spanning the gap. Germline V CDR1 and CDR2: MNHNY, SVGAGI (reference sequence). The CDR3 is made up of 13 amino acids.

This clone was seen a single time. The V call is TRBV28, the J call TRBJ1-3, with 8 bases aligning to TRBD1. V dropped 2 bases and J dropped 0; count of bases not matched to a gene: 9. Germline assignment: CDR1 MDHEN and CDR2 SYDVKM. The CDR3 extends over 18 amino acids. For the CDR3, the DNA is TGTGCCAGCAGTTTACGGGACAGGCCCATACTCTCTGGAAACACCATATATTTT. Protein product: CASSLRDRPILSGNTIYF.

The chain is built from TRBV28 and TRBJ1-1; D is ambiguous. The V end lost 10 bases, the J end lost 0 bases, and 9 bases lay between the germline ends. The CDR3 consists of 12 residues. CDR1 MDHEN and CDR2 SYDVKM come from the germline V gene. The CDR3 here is CATIRVNTEAFF. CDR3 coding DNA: TGTGCCACCATCCGCGTGAACACTGAAGCTTTCTTT.

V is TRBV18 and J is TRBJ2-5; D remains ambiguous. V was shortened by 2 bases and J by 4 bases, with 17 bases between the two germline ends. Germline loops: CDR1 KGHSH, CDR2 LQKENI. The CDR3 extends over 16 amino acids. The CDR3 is CASSPTRTDLGETQYF. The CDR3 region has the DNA TGTGCCAGCTCACCAACCAGGACCGACTTGGGAGAGACCCAGTACTTC.

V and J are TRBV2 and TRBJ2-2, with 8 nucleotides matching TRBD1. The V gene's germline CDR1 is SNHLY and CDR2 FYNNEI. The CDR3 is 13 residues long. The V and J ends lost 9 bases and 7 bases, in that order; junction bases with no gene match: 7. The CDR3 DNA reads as TGTGCCAGTGCAGGGGGCTGGGGCGGGGAGCTGTTTTTT. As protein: CASAGGWGGELFF.

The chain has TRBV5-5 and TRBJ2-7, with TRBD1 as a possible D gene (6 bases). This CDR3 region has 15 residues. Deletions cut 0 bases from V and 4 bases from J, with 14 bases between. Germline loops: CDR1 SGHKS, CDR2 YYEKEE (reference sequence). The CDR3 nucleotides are TGTGCCAGCAGCTTGGGACAGGTTCGCGGGTACGAGCAGTACTTC. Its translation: CASSLGQVRGYEQYF.

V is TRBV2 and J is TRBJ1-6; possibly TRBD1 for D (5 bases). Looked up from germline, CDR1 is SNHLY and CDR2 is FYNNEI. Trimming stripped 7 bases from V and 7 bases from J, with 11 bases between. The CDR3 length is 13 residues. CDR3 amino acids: CASTRRGNSPLHF. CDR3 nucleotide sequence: TGTGCCAGCACCCGGCGGGGGAATTCACCCCTCCACTTT.

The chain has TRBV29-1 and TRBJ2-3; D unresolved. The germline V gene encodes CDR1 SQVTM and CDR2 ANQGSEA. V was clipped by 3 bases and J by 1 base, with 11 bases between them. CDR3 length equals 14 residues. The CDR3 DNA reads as TGCAGCGTTGATGTTGACCTGGGCACAGATACGCAGTATTTT. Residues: CSVDVDLGTDTQYF.

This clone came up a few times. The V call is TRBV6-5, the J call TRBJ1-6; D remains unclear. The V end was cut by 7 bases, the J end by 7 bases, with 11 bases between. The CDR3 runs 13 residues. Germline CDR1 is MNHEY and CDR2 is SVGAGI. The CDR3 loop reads CASNRGTNSPLHF. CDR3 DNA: TGTGCCAGCAATCGGGGAACGAATTCACCCCTCCACTTT.